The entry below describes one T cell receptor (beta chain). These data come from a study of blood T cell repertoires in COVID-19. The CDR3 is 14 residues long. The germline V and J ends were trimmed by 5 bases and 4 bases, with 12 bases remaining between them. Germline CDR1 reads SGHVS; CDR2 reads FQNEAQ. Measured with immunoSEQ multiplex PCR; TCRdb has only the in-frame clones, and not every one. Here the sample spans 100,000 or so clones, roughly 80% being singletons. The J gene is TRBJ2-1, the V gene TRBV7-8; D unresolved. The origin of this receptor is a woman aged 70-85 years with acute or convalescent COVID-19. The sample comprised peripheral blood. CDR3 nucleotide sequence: TGTGCCAGCAGCCCCAGTGAGGCTTACAATGAGCAGTTCTTC. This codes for CASSPSEAYNEQFF.